These T cell receptor beta chains were read from a single sample in a study of neurological immune-mediated disorders. One entry per CDR3 protein, called by TCRdb with MiXCR from the 5' RACE reads. The sample contains about 58,000 distinct CDR3 sequences, approximately 3.9% of which appear only once. Source material: PBMCs. The receptors were sampled from a man aged 25-45 years with multiple sclerosis. The CDR3 runs from the conserved cysteine through the conserved F or W. A D gene is named only where the DNA matches it firmly. Clone size is stated in some rows and not others, as once, few, many or a class when expanded.

d_gene	v_gene	abundance	CDR3aa
-	TRBV5-1	many	CASSYYTDTQYF
-	TRBV5-1	many	CASSGGHRDTGELFF
-	TRBV3-1	many	CASSPRGSGYNEQFF
-	TRBV5-1	many	CASSLDGLETDTQYF
-	TRBV2	few	CASIGEKDTNEQYF
-	TRBV20-1	many	CSAPPKGGTEAFF
-	TRBV2	many	CASSEGETQYF
-	TRBV3-1	many	CASSQAGANTGELFF
-	TRBV5-1	many	CASLEGDMNTEAFF
TRBD1	TRBV11-2	many	CASSQGGVGYGYTF
-	TRBV5-1	many	CASSLPARTTSFSTDTQYF
TRBD1	TRBV5-5	-	CASSLGQGLLSDEQYF
-	TRBV5-1	many	CASSYELLSNYGYTF
-	TRBV7-8	many	CASSSFRILNTEAFF
-	TRBV25-1	many	CASSEGAAYGYTF
-	TRBV5-1	many	CASSHDPQGEAFF
-	TRBV7-2	few	CASSLSGRAFF
-	TRBV10-3	many	CAISDPGRRYGYTF
-	TRBV20-1	many	CSARDLRFYNEQFF
TRBD1	TRBV20-1	-	CSAKGANPQANYGYTF
-	TRBV7-2	many	CASRRQAMNTEAFF
-	TRBV5-1	many	CASSSQLRSYNSPLHF
-	TRBV20-1	many	CSARDPRIAGGAAQPQNF
-	TRBV6-5	many	CASSLTGLGNTIYF
-	TRBV10-2	few	CASRRGSQTDEKLFF
-	TRBV5-6	many	CASSLGTSLNYGYTF
TRBD1	TRBV27	-	CASRQGSNYNEQFF
-	TRBV11-2	few	CASSLWYEKVNTEAFF
-	TRBV4-1	many	CASSQYRGLEQYF
-	TRBV12-3/TRBV12-4	many	CASSLGLPNTEAFF
TRBD1	TRBV20-1	many	CRVLGQGEFF
TRBD2	TRBV20-1	many	CSPRTSVSTDTQYF
-	TRBV21-1	many	CASSQRQGADTQYF
TRBD2	TRBV27	many	CASSLSGSQETQYF
TRBD2	TRBV5-1	many	CASSLDLAGGFYEQYF
TRBD1	TRBV20-1	many	CSAPGQTYGYTF
-	TRBV10-3	many	CAISDSPNTEAFF
-	TRBV24-1	many	CATSGSDRDTKNIQYF
TRBD1	TRBV29-1	many	CSVEGITGDLGYTF
-	TRBV15	many	CATSRGPGPNEKLFF
-	TRBV13	many	CASSLRNEQFF
TRBD1	TRBV7-2	many	CASSLVKGAYNEQFF
TRBD2	TRBV5-1	many	CASSLGLAYTNEQFF
-	TRBV20-1	many	CSASVGAVETQYF
TRBD1	TRBV18	many	CASSLQGDMSGYTF
-	TRBV4-2	many	CASSQEDSWGENTGELFF
-	TRBV20-1	-	CSATGGNQPQNF
TRBD2	TRBV28	many	CASSPGSGGQETQYF
TRBD2	TRBV7-8	many	CASRGAGVTGELFF
-	TRBV20-1	many	CSSEGDSYNEQFF
-	TRBV7-3	many	CASSLDQGLGTQYF
TRBD1	TRBV20-1	many	CSARAGTANTEAFF
TRBD2	TRBV20-1	-	CSARDMASGKEQYF
TRBD1	TRBV5-1	many	CASSPSPGQTSSGNTIYF
TRBD1	TRBV12-3/TRBV12-4	many	CASRKTGVGTEAFF
-	TRBV9	medium-sized	CASSVSSDTQYF